These 10 T cell receptor beta chains were all obtained from the same sample, sequenced in a study of CD8+ T cells in alopecia areata. In each case, RNA was isolated and then reverse transcribed into cDNA as the sequencing template. Some clones are missing from TCRdb's copy, which holds only in-frame ones; the method was immunoSEQ multiplex PCR. This repertoire shows approximately 150,000 clones, roughly 50% found once; its top ten account for about 4.3%. Material for sequencing was CD4+ T cells sorted from blood. Receptors originate from a human donor in good health.

This clone is a singleton in its sample. V gene TRBV5-4 combines with J gene TRBJ2-1, with TRBD2 matching 10 bases. Trimming took 1 base from V and 6 from J; bases not matched to a gene: 4. The CDR3 contains 15 residues. Germline loops: CDR1 SGHNT, CDR2 YYREEE (reference sequence). CDR3 nucleotide sequence: TGTGCCAGCAGCTTGAGTCTAGCGGGAGTCAATGAGCAGTTCTTC. Its translation is CASSLSLAGVNEQFF.

The chain combines TRBV7-2 with TRBJ1-2; no definite D call. Germline assignment: CDR1 SGHTA and CDR2 FQGNSA. The ends were cut back, 1 base at V and 8 bases at J, with 20 bases in the middle. The CDR3 contains 16 residues. The CDR3 protein is CASSLGSSTAPGGYTF. The DNA of the CDR3 is TGTGCCAGCAGCTTAGGATCCAGCACGGCTCCGGGGGGCTACACCTTC.

The chain carries TRBV4-1 and TRBJ1-5, with unresolved D. The ends were cut back, 0 bases at V and 0 bases at J, with 6 bases in the middle. There are 15 residues in the CDR3. In germline, CDR1 is MGHRA, CDR2 YSYEKL. The CDR3 here is CASSQEAVSNQPQHF. CDR3 nucleotide sequence: TGCGCCAGCAGCCAAGAGGCGGTTAGCAATCAGCCCCAGCATTTT.

This clone was observed a handful of times. The J gene is TRBJ2-7, the V gene TRBV29-1, with D maybe TRBD2 (6 bases). Germline CDR1 reads SQVTM; CDR2 reads ANQGSEA. Between the trimmed V and J ends, which lost 7 bases and 3 bases, there was a span of 10 bases. The CDR3 has 11 residues. For the CDR3, the DNA is TGCAGCGGCGGGACGGTCTACGAGCAGTACTTC. Its protein product is CSGGTVYEQYF.

This clone was counted only a few times. The chain carries TRBV29-1 and TRBJ2-7, with 11 bases aligning to TRBD1. V gave up 6 bases and J gave up 6 bases; unmatched junction bases: 4. The CDR3 has 12 amino acids. CDR1 SQVTM and CDR2 ANQGSEA come from the germline V gene. This CDR3 reads CSVRDRGVEQYF. In nucleotides, the CDR3 is TGCAGCGTCCGGGACAGGGGGGTCGAGCAGTACTTC.

The chain has TRBV30 and TRBJ1-2; D perhaps matches TRBD1 (5 bases). The CDR3 loop spans 10 amino acids. Looked up from germline, CDR1 is GTSNPN and CDR2 is SVGIG (reference sequence). Trimming shortened V by 7 bases and J by 6 bases, and 9 bases separated the two germline ends. The CDR3 nucleotides are TGTGCCTTGGGACCGAATGGCTACACCTTC. This sequence encodes CALGPNGYTF.

V gene TRBV10-3 combines with J gene TRBJ2-3; tentatively, D is TRBD1 or TRBD2 (5 bases each). The germline gives CDR1 ENHRY, CDR2 SYGVKD. The CDR3 totals 14 residues. V lost 8 bases and J lost 3, with 15 bases in between. CDR3 sequence (DNA): TGTGCCATCCGGGACCGGTCCGTAACAGATACGCAGTATTTT. Translation gives CAIRDRSVTDTQYF.

J is TRBJ2-3 and V is TRBV11-2; the D gene is possibly TRBD1 (5 bases). CDR3 length: 13 amino acids. Trimming pared 5 bases from V and 0 bases from J, leaving 6 bases between. Germline assignment: CDR1 SGHAT and CDR2 FQNNGV. The CDR3 region has the DNA TGTGCCAGCAGCCGGACAAGCACAGATACGCAGTATTTT. It specifies CASSRTSTDTQYF.

The CDR3 nucleotides are TGCGCCAGCAGCTTGGATCAGGGGAACACCGGGGAGCTGTTTTTT. Amino acids: CASSLDQGNTGELFF. This chain uses TRBV5-1 with TRBJ2-2; tentatively, D is TRBD1 (5 bases). V was shortened by 0 bases and J by 1 base, with 7 bases between the two germline ends. Germline CDR1 reads SGHRS; CDR2 reads YFSETQ. The CDR3 is made up of 15 amino acids. Together with reference TRBV5-1 and TRBJ2-2, the CDR3 gives the full variable domain: KAGVTQTPRYLIKTRGQQVTLSCSPISGHRSVSWYQQTPGQGLQFLFEYFSETQRNKGNFPGRFSGRQFSNSRSEMNVSTLELGDSALYLCASSLDQGNTGELFFGEGSRLTVL.

The chain combines TRBV27 with TRBJ2-5; 7 bases agree with TRBD2. Germline assignment: CDR1 MNHEY and CDR2 SMNVEV (reference sequence). Trimming cost V 5 bases and J 3 bases; bases outside gene matches: 6. The CDR3 spans 14 residues. The CDR3 DNA sequence: TGTGCCAGCAGTCCGTCGGCGGGAGAAGAGACCCAGTACTTC. This codes for CASSPSAGEETQYF.